This record covers a single T cell receptor (beta chain). Assay used: immunoSEQ multiplex PCR; TCRdb lists only in-frame clones, some missing. In the table there are about 32,000 clones, around 92% of which are singletons. The data originate from a study of multiple sclerosis patients with progressive multifocal leukoencephalopathy. Time point here: before natalizumab initiation. The clonotype originates from a man aged 25 to 40 with multiple sclerosis. The specimen was PBMCs.

CDR3 loop: CSVELTGELFF. CDR3 DNA sequence: TGCAGCGTTGAACTGACTGGGGAGCTGTTTTTT. The chain combines TRBV29-1 with TRBJ2-2; D is ambiguous. The V end was cut by 2 bases, the J end by 8 bases, with 6 bases between. The CDR3 totals 11 residues. From germline, CDR1 is SQVTM and CDR2 ANQGSEA.